These 16 T cell receptor beta chains were all obtained from the same sample, sequenced in a study of somatic mutations in cytotoxic T cells in rheumatoid arthritis. The table came from immunoSEQ multiplex PCR; TCRdb's copy has only in-frame clones and leaves some out. The repertoire holds approximately 14,000 clones, with under 95% as singletons. Sequenced: CD4+ T cells sorted from blood. The receptors derive from an older man with rheumatoid arthritis.

The chain joins TRBV28 to TRBJ1-5; D is perhaps TRBD1 (6 bases). V gave up 2 bases and J gave up 2 bases, with 19 bases separating them. This CDR3 is 18 amino acids long. Germline-derived CDR1 and CDR2 are MDHEN and SYDVKM. The CDR3 DNA sequence: TGTGCCAGCAGTTTAGGTTTTGTGGGGGCTGGTGGCAATCAGCCCCAGCATTTT. This codes for CASSLGFVGAGGNQPQHF.

The chain carries TRBV5-1 and TRBJ1-1; D is ambiguous. The CDR3 length is 13 residues. The germline gives CDR1 SGHRS, CDR2 YFSETQ. V was clipped by 3 bases and J by 6 bases, with 12 bases between them. The CDR3 protein is CASSSPRGAEAFF. For the CDR3, the DNA is TGCGCCAGCAGCTCCCCACGCGGGGCTGAAGCTTTCTTT.

The V and J genes are TRBV29-1 and TRBJ2-3, with TRBD1 matching over 7 bases. The V gene end was trimmed by 7 bases and the J gene end by 3 bases; junction bases not matched to a gene: 7. This CDR3 contains 13 residues. CDR1 and CDR2 (germline): SQVTM, ANQGSEA. This CDR3 is CSGEAGGTDTQYF. The CDR3 region has the DNA TGCAGCGGCGAGGCAGGGGGAACAGATACGCAGTATTTT.

The chain couples TRBV6-5 to TRBJ1-1; 7 nucleotides line up with TRBD1. The germline V gene encodes CDR1 MNHEY and CDR2 SVGAGI. This CDR3 spans 14 amino acids. V lost 6 bases, J lost 4 bases, and 8 bases stayed unmatched. CDR3 sequence (DNA): TGTGCCAGCAGACCGACAGGGAAAATCACTGAAGCTTTCTTT. It encodes CASRPTGKITEAFF.

The genes are TRBV27 and TRBJ2-3; TRBD1 is a possible D gene (5 bases). The CDR3 runs 15 residues. V was clipped by 6 bases and J by 0 bases, with 13 bases between them. Germline CDR1 reads MNHEY; CDR2 reads SMNVEV (reference sequence). The CDR3 is CASSPVRASTDTQYF. DNA for the CDR3: TGTGCCAGCAGCCCCGTCAGGGCTAGCACAGATACGCAGTATTTT.

This clone was counted between two and nine times. The chain links TRBV25-1 to TRBJ2-5, with TRBD1 as a possible D gene (6 bases). The CDR3 is 14 residues long. V was cut by 1 base and J by 2 bases, with 8 bases left in between. Germline-derived CDR1 and CDR2 are MGHDK and SYGVNS. In nucleotides, the CDR3 is TGTGCCAGCAGTGAATGGACAGCGCAAGAGACCCAGTACTTC. Its translation: CASSEWTAQETQYF.

V gene TRBV6-5 combines with J gene TRBJ2-7; the match to TRBD2 covers 7 bases. The CDR3 runs 15 residues. Germline lookup yields CDR1 MNHEY and CDR2 SVGAGI. V was pared by 0 bases and J by 3 bases, with 5 bases of the junction left unmatched. This CDR3 reads CASSYSGLAVYEQYF. CDR3 sequence (DNA): TGTGCCAGCAGTTACTCAGGCCTAGCGGTCTACGAGCAGTACTTC.

V gene TRBV10-3 combines with J gene TRBJ2-3; 8 bases map to TRBD1. The CDR3 loop spans 13 amino acids. Germline values: CDR1 ENHRY, CDR2 SYGVKD. J lost 0 bases, V lost 10 bases, and 3 bases had no gene match. CDR3 nucleotide sequence: TGTGCCACCCGGACAGGGAGCACAGATACGCAGTATTTT. It specifies CATRTGSTDTQYF.

CDR3: CASTLTPGGNNEQFF. The DNA of the CDR3 is TGTGCCAGCACCCTAACGCCAGGGGGAAACAATGAGCAGTTCTTC. The V and J genes are TRBV9 and TRBJ2-1, with TRBD1 matching over 7 bases. Germline assignment: CDR1 SGDLS and CDR2 YYNGEE. The CDR3 spans 15 residues. V gave up 6 bases and J gave up 5 bases; unmatched junction bases: 11. The complete variable domain, with remaining parts taken from reference TRBV9 and TRBJ2-1, reads DSGVTQTPKHLITATGQRVTLRCSPRSGDLSVYWYQQSLDQGLQFLIQYYNGEERAKGNILERFSAQQFPDLHSELNLSSLELGDSALYFCASTLTPGGNNEQFFGPGTRLTVL.

The chain employs TRBV6-5 and TRBJ1-1, with 7 bases aligning to TRBD1. Per germline, CDR1 MNHEY and CDR2 SVGAGI. V dropped 6 bases and J dropped 10; count of bases not matched to a gene: 2. This CDR3 is built from 10 residues. The CDR3 spells CASRNRGAFF. As DNA, the CDR3 is TGTGCCAGCAGAAACAGGGGAGCTTTCTTT.

This clone was recorded once. The chain carries TRBV11-2 and TRBJ2-2; 9 positions agree with TRBD1. The CDR3 is made up of 14 amino acids. Germline assignment: CDR1 SGHAT and CDR2 FQNNGV. V shed 5 bases, J shed 6 bases, and the junction held 4 bases outside the gene matches. The CDR3 DNA sequence: TGTGCCAGCAGCCTACAGGGGGCGCCCGGGGAGCTGTTTTTT. Its protein is CASSLQGAPGELFF.

The chain has TRBV7-6 and TRBJ2-5; no definite D call. CDR1 is SGHVS and CDR2 is FNYEAQ in the germline V gene. With 5 bases removed from V and 5 bases from J, the gap between germline ends came to 21 bases. There are 16 residues in the CDR3. For the CDR3, the DNA is TGTGCCAGCAGCCCCCTTACTGAGTTTCGCCCGGAGACCCAGTACTTC. This sequence encodes CASSPLTEFRPETQYF. The full variable domain, rest sourced from reference TRBV7-6 and TRBJ2-5, is GAGVSQSPRYKVTKRGQDVALRCDPISGHVSLYWYRQALGQGPEFLTYFNYEAQQDKSGLPNDRFSAERPEGSISTLTIQRTEQRDSAMYRCASSPLTEFRPETQYFGPGTRLLVL.

This chain connects TRBV7-9 to TRBJ2-3; 7 bases fit TRBD2. From germline, CDR1 is SEHNR and CDR2 FQNEAQ (reference sequence). CDR3 length: 17 residues. The junction had 12 bases not matched to a gene; V was cut back by 2 bases and J by 4 bases. In DNA form, the CDR3 reads TGTGCCAGCAGCTTAAGGCGGGGAGGGTCCTCCCCAGATACGCAGTATTTT. This sequence encodes CASSLRRGGSSPDTQYF.

This clone was observed once. The V and J genes are TRBV5-1 and TRBJ1-1; TRBD1 is a possible D gene (5 bases). Germline V lookup: CDR1 SGHRS, CDR2 YFSETQ. The CDR3 covers 13 residues. V lost 5 bases and J 7 bases, leaving 15 bases between the germline ends. The CDR3 bases are TGCGCCAGCAGTTGGGGCGGAGTAGATGAAGCTTTCTTT. Protein sequence: CASSWGGVDEAFF.

This sequence joins TRBV6-1 and TRBJ1-4; 8 nucleotides line up with TRBD1. The germline CDR1 and CDR2 sequences are MNHNS and SASEGT. The CDR3 is 14 amino acids. Trimming at V came to 4 bases and at J to 10 bases, leaving 8 bases not matched to a gene. CDR3 bases: TGTGCCAGCAGTGCCCAGGGGGCGCAGGTAAAACTGTTTTTT. Residues: CASSAQGAQVKLFF.

This clone came up once. This chain uses TRBV28 with TRBJ1-2; possible D gene TRBD1, 5 bases. Germline assignment: CDR1 MDHEN and CDR2 SYDVKM. This CDR3 spans 15 amino acids. V lost 4 bases to trimming and J lost 6 bases, with 18 bases between them. CDR3 bases: TGTGCCAGCAGTTCCCAGGGATCGTTTTGGGATGGCTACACCTTC. It codes for CASSSQGSFWDGYTF.